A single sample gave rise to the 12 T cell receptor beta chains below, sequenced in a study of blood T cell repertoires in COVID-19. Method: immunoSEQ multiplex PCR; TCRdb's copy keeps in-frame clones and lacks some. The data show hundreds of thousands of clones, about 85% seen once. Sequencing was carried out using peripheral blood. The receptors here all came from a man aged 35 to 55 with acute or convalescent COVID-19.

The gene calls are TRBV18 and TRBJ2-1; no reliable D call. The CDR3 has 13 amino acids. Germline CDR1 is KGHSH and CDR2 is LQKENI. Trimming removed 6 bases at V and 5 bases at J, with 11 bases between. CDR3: CASSLASDNEQFF. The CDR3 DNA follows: TGTGCCAGCTCGCTCGCCAGCGACAATGAGCAGTTCTTC.

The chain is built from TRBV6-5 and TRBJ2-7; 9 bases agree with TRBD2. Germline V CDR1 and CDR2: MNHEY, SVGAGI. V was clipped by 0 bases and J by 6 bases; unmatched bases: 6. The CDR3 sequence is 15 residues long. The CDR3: CASSYSRLADIEQYF. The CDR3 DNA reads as TGTGCCAGCAGTTACTCCCGACTAGCGGATATCGAGCAGTACTTC.

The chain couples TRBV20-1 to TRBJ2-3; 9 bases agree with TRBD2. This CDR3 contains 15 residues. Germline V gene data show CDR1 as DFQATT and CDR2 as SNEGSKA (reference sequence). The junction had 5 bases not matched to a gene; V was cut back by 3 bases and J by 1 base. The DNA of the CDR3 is TGCAGTGCTAGTCGAGTAGCGGGGGGCACAGATACGCAGTATTTT. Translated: CSASRVAGGTDTQYF.

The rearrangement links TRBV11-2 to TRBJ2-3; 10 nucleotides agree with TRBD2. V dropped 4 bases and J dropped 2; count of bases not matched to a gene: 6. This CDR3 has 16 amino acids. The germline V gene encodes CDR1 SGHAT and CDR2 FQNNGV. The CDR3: CASSSLAGAHTDTQYF. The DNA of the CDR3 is TGTGCCAGCAGCTCCCTAGCGGGGGCCCACACAGATACGCAGTATTTT.

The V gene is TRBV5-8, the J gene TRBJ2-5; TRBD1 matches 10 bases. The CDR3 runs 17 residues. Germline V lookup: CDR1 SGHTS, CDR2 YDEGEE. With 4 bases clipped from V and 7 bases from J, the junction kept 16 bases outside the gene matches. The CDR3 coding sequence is TGTGCCAGCAGCGGAACATCCGGGACAGGGGTGTGGAGGACCCAGTACTTC. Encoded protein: CASSGTSGTGVWRTQYF.

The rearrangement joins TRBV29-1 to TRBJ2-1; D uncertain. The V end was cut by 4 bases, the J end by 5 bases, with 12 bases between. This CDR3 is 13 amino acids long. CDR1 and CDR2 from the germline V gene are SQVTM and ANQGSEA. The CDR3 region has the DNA TGCAGCGTTGGACGTGCCCTAGACAATGAGCAGTTCTTC. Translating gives CSVGRALDNEQFF.

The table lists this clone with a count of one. The CDR3 DNA sequence: TGCAGCGTTGAATCGGACAGCTCCTACGAGCAGTACTTC. Translation gives CSVESDSSYEQYF. The V and J genes are TRBV29-1 and TRBJ2-7; TRBD1 might be the D (6 bases). The CDR3 consists of 13 residues. V dropped 2 bases and J dropped 0 bases, with 8 bases sitting between them. Germline V gene sequence: CDR1 SQVTM, CDR2 ANQGSEA.

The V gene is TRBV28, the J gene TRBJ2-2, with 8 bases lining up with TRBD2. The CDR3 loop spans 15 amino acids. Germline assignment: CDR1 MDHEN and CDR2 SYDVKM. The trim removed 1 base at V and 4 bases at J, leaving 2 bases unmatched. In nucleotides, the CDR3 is TGTGCCAGCAGTTTATCGGGAGGGCGCACCGGGGAGCTGTTTTTT. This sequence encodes CASSLSGGRTGELFF.

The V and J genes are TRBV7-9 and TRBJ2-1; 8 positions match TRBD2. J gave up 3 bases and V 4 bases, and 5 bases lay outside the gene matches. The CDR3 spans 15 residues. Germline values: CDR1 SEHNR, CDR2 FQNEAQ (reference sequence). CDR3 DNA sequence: TGTGCCAGCAGCTCGGGACTAGTTTTCTACAATGAGCAGTTCTTC. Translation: CASSSGLVFYNEQFF.

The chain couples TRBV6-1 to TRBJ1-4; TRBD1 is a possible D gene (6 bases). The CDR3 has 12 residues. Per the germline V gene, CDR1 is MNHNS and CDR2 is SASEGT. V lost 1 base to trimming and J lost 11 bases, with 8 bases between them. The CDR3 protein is CASSEGDRKLFF. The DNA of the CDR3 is TGTGCCAGCAGTGAAGGCGACAGGAAACTGTTTTTT.

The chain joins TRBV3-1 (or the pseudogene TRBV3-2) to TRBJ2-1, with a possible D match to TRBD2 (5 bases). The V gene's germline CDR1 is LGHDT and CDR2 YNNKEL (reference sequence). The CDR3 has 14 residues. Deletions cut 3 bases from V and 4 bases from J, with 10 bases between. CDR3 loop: CASSQKLGYNEQFF. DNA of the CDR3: TGTGCCAGCAGCCAGAAACTAGGGTACAATGAGCAGTTCTTC.

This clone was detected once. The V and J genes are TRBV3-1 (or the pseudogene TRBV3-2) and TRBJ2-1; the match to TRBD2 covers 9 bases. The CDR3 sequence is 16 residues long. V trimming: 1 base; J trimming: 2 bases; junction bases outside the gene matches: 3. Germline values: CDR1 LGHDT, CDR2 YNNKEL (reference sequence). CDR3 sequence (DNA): TGTGCCAGCAGCCAAGGAGGCGGGAGGGCCTACAATGAGCAGTTCTTC. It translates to CASSQGGGRAYNEQFF.